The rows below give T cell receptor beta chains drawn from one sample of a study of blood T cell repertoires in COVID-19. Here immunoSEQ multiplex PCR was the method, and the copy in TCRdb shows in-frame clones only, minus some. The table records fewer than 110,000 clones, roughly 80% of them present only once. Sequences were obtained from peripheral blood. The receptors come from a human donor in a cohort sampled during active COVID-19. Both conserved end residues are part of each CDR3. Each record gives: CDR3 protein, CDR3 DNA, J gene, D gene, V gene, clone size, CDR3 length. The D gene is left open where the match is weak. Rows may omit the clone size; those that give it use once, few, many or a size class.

CDR3: CASSQDIRTLTGELFF
DNA: TGCGCCAGCAGCCAAGATATAAGGACACTCACCGGGGAGCTGTTTTTT
J: TRBJ2-2
D: .
V: TRBV4-1
size: few
length: 16

CDR3: CASSWGTGVGQFF
DNA: TGTGCCAGCAGCTGGGGGACGGGAGTGGGGCAGTTCTTC
J: TRBJ2-1
D: .
V: TRBV11-2
size: .
length: 13

CDR3: CASSPPGLEGLTQYF
DNA: TGTGCCAGCAGTCCCCCGGGACTAGAAGGTCTCACGCAGTATTTT
J: TRBJ2-3
D: TRBD2
V: TRBV6-4
size: .
length: 15

CDR3: CASSYSKGDTEAFF
DNA: TGTGCCAGCAGTTACTCAAAGGGGGACACTGAAGCTTTCTTT
J: TRBJ1-1
D: .
V: TRBV6-2/TRBV6-3
size: .
length: 14

CDR3: CASSLIGEAGEAFF
DNA: TGCGCCAGCAGCCTTATAGGGGAGGCTGGTGAAGCTTTCTTT
J: TRBJ1-1
D: .
V: TRBV5-1
size: .
length: 14

CDR3: CSVEEGTRINNEQFF
DNA: TGCAGCGTTGAAGAGGGGACACGGATTAACAATGAGCAGTTCTTC
J: TRBJ2-1
D: .
V: TRBV29-1
size: .
length: 15

CDR3: CASSLRGSPTNEKLFF
DNA: TGTGCCAGCAGCTTGCGAGGGTCCCCAACTAATGAAAAACTGTTTTTT
J: TRBJ1-4
D: .
V: TRBV5-6
size: .
length: 16

CDR3: CASSPRDTEAFF
DNA: TGTGCCAGCTCACCCCGAGACACTGAAGCTTTCTTT
J: TRBJ1-1
D: .
V: TRBV18
size: once
length: 12

CDR3: CASREGQGRGAFF
DNA: TGTGCCAGCAGGGAGGGACAGGGAAGGGGAGCTTTCTTT
J: TRBJ1-1
D: TRBD1
V: TRBV2
size: .
length: 13

CDR3: CASSRDPGSGANVLTF
DNA: TGTGCCAGCAGCCGAGACCCAGGCTCTGGGGCCAACGTCCTGACTTTC
J: TRBJ2-6
D: .
V: TRBV3-1/TRBV3-2
size: few
length: 16

CDR3: CASSPSREVSRGFF
DNA: TGCGCCAGCAGCCCAAGCAGGGAGGTTTCTAGGGGTTTCTTT
J: TRBJ1-1
D: .
V: TRBV4-1
size: .
length: 14

CDR3: CASSPGTSGGRQFF
DNA: TGTGCCAGCAGCCCGGGGACTAGCGGGGGGCGGCAGTTCTTC
J: TRBJ2-1
D: TRBD2
V: TRBV3-1/TRBV3-2
size: .
length: 14

CDR3: CASSDPGGPETQYF
DNA: TGCGCCAGCAGTGATCCCGGGGGGCCGGAGACCCAGTACTTC
J: TRBJ2-5
D: .
V: TRBV10-2
size: .
length: 14

CDR3: CASSLGAENTEAFF
DNA: TGTGCCAGCAGCTTAGGGGCTGAGAACACTGAAGCTTTCTTT
J: TRBJ1-1
D: .
V: TRBV7-9
size: .
length: 14

CDR3: CASSLGENRGDTQYF
DNA: TGTGCCAGCAGCTTGGGAGAGAACCGGGGGGATACGCAGTATTTT
J: TRBJ2-3
D: .
V: TRBV5-4
size: few
length: 15

CDR3: CASSLAVSNTGELFF
DNA: TGTGCCAGCAGCTTGGCGGTTTCGAACACCGGGGAGCTGTTTTTT
J: TRBJ2-2
D: .
V: TRBV5-4
size: .
length: 15

CDR3: CASSDRGWNTEAFF
DNA: TGTGCCAGCAGTGACCGGGGATGGAACACTGAAGCTTTCTTT
J: TRBJ1-1
D: .
V: TRBV2
size: .
length: 14

CDR3: CASSLVGAGGQDTQYF
DNA: TGTGCCAGCAGCTTAGTAGGGGCGGGGGGGCAAGATACGCAGTATTTT
J: TRBJ2-3
D: TRBD2
V: TRBV11-2
size: few
length: 16

CDR3: CAISETQGMTAFF
DNA: TGTGCCATCAGTGAGACTCAGGGTATGACAGCTTTCTTT
J: TRBJ1-1
D: .
V: TRBV10-3
size: .
length: 13

CDR3: CASSLQGLGPGGEQFF
DNA: TGTGCCAGCAGCTTACAGGGTCTTGGCCCGGGGGGTGAGCAGTTCTTC
J: TRBJ2-1
D: TRBD2
V: TRBV7-2
size: .
length: 16

CDR3: CASSPGGPPRETQYF
DNA: TGTGCCAGCAGTCCAGGTGGGCCCCCCAGGGAGACCCAGTACTTC
J: TRBJ2-5
D: .
V: TRBV28
size: .
length: 15

CDR3: CASSSVAGNTGELFF
DNA: TGCGCCAGCAGCTCCGTAGCGGGGAACACCGGGGAGCTGTTTTTT
J: TRBJ2-2
D: TRBD2
V: TRBV5-1
size: .
length: 15